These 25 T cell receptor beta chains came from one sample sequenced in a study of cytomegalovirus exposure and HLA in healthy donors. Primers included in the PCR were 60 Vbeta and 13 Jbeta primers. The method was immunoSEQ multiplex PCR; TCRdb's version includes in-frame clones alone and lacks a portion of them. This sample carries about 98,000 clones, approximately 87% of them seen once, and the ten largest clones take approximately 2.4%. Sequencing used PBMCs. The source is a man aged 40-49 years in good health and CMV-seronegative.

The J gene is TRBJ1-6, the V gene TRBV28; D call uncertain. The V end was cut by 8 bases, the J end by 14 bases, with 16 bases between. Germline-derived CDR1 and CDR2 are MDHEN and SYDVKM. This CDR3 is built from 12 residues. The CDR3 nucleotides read TGTGCCAGCCACACGGGAACCTCGACCCTCCACTTT. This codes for CASHTGTSTLHF.

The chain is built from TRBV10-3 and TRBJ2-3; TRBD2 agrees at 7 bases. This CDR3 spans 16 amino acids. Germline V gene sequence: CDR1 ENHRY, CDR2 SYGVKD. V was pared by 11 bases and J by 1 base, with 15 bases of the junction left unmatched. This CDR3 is CAVHPSSGVGTDTQYF. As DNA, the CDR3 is TGTGCCGTTCACCCATCGAGCGGGGTGGGCACAGATACGCAGTATTTT.

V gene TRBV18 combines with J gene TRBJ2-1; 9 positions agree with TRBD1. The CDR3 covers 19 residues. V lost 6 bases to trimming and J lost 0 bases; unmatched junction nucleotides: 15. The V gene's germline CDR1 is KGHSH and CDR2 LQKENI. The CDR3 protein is CASSPGPGTGLSSYNEQFF. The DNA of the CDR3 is TGTGCCAGCTCCCCTGGTCCCGGGACAGGGCTGAGCTCCTACAATGAGCAGTTCTTC.

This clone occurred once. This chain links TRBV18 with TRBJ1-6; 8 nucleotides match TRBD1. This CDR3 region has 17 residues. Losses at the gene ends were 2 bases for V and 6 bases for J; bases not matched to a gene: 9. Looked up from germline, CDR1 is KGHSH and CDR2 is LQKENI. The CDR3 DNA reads TGTGCCAGCTCACCAAGGGCTCAGGGGGCATTTAATTCACCCCTCCACTTT. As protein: CASSPRAQGAFNSPLHF.

CDR3 in amino acids: CASSPPDIGSVAGEKLFF. As DNA, the CDR3 is TGTGCCAGCAGCCCCCCCGACATAGGTTCAGTTGCGGGTGAAAAACTGTTTTTT. The rearrangement links TRBV7-9 to TRBJ1-4; no firm D call. The ends were cut back, 5 bases at V and 7 bases at J, with 26 bases in the middle. The germline V gene has CDR1 SEHNR and CDR2 FQNEAQ (reference sequence). The CDR3 extends over 18 amino acids.

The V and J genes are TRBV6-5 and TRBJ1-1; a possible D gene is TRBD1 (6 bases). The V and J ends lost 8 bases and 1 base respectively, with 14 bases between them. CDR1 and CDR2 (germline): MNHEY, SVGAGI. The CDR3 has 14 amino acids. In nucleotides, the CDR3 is TGTGCCAGCGGTCTGACAGGACCGAACACTGAAGCTTTCTTT. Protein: CASGLTGPNTEAFF.

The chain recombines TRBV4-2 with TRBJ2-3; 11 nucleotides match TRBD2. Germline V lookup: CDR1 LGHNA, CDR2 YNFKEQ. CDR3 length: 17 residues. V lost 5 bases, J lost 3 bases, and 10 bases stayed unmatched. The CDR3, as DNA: TGTGCCAGCAGCATTAATAGCGGGGGGGCCGGGACAGATACGCAGTATTTT. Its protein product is CASSINSGGAGTDTQYF.

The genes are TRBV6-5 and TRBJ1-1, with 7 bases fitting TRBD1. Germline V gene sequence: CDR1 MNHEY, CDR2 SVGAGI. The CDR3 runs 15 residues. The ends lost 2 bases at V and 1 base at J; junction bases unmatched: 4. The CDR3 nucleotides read TGTGCCAGCAGTTACGGGACAGACTGGAACACTGAAGCTTTCTTT. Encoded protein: CASSYGTDWNTEAFF.

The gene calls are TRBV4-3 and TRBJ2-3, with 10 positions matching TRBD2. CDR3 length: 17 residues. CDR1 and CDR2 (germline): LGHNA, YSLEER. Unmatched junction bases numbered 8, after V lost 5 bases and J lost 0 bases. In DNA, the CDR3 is TGCGCCAGCAGCTCTAACTTAGCGGGGGGTAGCACAGATACGCAGTATTTT. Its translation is CASSSNLAGGSTDTQYF.

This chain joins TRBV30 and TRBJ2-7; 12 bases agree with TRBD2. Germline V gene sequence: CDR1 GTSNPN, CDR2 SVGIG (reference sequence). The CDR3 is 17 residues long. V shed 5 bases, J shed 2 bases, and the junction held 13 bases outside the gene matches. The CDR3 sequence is CAWVETSGGLSPYEQYF. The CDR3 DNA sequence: TGTGCCTGGGTTGAGACTAGCGGGGGCCTCTCCCCCTACGAGCAGTACTTC.

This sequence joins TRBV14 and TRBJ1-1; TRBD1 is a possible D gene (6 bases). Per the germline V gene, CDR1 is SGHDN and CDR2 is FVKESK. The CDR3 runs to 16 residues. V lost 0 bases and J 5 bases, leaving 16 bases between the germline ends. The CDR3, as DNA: TGTGCCAGCAGCCAAGATATCCCAGGGGCGAGGACTGAAGCTTTCTTT. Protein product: CASSQDIPGARTEAFF.

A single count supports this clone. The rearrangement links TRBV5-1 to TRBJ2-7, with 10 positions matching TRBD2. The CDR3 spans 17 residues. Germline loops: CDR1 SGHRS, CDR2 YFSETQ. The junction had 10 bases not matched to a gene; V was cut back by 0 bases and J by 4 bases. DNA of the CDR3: TGCGCCAGCAGCTTGGGACTAGCGGGTCGACCGGGGTACGAGCAGTACTTC. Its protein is CASSLGLAGRPGYEQYF.

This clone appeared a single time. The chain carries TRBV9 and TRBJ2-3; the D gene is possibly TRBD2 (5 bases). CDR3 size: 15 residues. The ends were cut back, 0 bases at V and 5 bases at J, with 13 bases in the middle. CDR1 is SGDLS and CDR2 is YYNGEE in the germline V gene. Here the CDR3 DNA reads TGTGCCAGCAGCGTAGGGGTAGCCGAGGGAGATACGCAGTATTTT. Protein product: CASSVGVAEGDTQYF.

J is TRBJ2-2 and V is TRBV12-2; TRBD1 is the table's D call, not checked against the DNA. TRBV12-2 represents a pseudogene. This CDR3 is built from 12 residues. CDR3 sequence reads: CASRPTDGELFF. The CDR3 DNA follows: TGTGCAAGTCGCCCAACAGACGGGGAGCTGTTTTTT.

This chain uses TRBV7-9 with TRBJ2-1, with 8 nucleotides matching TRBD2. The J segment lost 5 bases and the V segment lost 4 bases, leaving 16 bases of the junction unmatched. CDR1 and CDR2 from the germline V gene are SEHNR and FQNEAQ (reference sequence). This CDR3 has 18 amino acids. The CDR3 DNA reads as TGTGCCAGCAGCTACCCCCGTGAGGAGCGGGGGAATGACAATGAGCAGTTCTTC. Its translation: CASSYPREERGNDNEQFF.

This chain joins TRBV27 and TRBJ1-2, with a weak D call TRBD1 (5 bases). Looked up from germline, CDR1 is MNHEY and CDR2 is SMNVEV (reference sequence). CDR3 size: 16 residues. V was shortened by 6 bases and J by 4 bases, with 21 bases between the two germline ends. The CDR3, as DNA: TGTGCCAGCAGCCGGACCGTGACAGCCCTAACCTATGGCTACACCTTC. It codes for CASSRTVTALTYGYTF.

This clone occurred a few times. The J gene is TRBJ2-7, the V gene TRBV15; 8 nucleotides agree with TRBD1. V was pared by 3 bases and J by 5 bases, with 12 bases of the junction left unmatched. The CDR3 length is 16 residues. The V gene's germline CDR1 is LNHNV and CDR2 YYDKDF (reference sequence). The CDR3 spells CATSRVFRDRGNEQYF. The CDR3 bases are TGTGCCACCAGCAGGGTCTTCCGCGACAGGGGAAACGAGCAGTACTTC.

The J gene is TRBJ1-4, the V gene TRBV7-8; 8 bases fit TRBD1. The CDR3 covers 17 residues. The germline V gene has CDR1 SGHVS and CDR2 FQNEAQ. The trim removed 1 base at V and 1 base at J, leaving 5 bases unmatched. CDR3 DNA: TGTGCCAGCAGCTTAGTGACAGGGGTCTTAACTAATGAAAAACTGTTTTTT. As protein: CASSLVTGVLTNEKLFF.

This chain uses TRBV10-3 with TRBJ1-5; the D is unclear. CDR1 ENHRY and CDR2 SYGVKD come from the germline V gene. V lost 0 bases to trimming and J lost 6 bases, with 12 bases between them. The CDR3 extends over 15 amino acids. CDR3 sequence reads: CAISESAGGSQPQHF. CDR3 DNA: TGTGCCATCAGTGAGTCGGCGGGCGGCAGTCAGCCCCAGCATTTT.

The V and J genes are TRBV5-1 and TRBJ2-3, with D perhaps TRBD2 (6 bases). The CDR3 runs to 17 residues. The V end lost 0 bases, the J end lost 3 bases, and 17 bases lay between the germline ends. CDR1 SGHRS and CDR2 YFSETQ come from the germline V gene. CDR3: CASSLETSFDRTDTQYF. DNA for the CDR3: TGCGCCAGCAGCTTGGAGACTAGTTTCGATCGGACAGATACGCAGTATTTT.

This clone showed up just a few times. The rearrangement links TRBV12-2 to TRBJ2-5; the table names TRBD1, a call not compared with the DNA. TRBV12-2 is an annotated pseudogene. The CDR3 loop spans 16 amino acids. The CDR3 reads CASRGGSSDIGETQYF. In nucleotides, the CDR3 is TGTGCAAGCCGAGGGGGATCGAGCGACATAGGAGAGACCCAGTACTTC.

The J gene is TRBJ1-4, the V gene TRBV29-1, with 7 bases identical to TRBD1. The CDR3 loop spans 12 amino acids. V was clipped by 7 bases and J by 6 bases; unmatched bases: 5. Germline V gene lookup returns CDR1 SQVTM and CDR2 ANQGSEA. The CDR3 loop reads CSAATGHEKLFF. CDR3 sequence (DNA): TGCAGCGCTGCGACAGGGCATGAAAAACTGTTTTTT.

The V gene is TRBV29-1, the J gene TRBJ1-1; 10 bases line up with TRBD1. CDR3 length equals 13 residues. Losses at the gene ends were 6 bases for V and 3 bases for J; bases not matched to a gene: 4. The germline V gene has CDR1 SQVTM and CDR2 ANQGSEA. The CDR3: CSVLTGGYTEAFF. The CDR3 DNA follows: TGCAGCGTCCTGACAGGGGGCTACACTGAAGCTTTCTTT. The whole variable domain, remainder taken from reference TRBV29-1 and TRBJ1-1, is SAVISQKPSRDICQRGTSLTIQCQVDSQVTMMFWYRQQPGQSLTLIATANQGSEATYESGFVIDKFPISRPNLTFSTLTVSNMSPEDSSIYLCSVLTGGYTEAFFGQGTRLTVV.

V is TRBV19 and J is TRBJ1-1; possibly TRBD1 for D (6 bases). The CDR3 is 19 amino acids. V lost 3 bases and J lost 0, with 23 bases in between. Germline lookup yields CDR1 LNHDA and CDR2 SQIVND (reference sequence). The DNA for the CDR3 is TGTGCCAGTAGTATTGCGGGAGGGCCACAGGGCTTCATGAACACTGAAGCTTTCTTT. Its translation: CASSIAGGPQGFMNTEAFF.

The chain's CDR3 is CASSLAAGVKTEQYF. CDR3 coding DNA: TGCGCCAGCAGCTTGGCCGCAGGCGTGAAGACCGAGCAGTACTTC. The J gene is TRBJ2-7, the V gene TRBV5-1; D call uncertain. CDR3 length equals 15 residues. Germline V lookup: CDR1 SGHRS, CDR2 YFSETQ. Trimming removed 0 bases at V and 6 bases at J, with 16 bases between.